What follows are 28 T cell receptor beta chains derived from one specimen sequenced in a study of early T cells in non-severe SARS-CoV-2 infection. MiXCR, run by TCRdb on the 5' RACE reads, gives a single entry per CDR3 protein. Of fewer than 85,000 distinct CDR3 sequences in the sample, about 11% are singletons; the top ten hold more than 10%. The sample consisted of whole blood, taken at baseline. These receptors all come from an adult who was a healthcare worker with PCR-confirmed SARS-CoV-2 infection or an uninfected control (not recorded which).

This clonotype was found many times. The rearrangement joins TRBV28 to TRBJ2-2; D not certain. Per germline, CDR1 MDHEN and CDR2 SYDVKM. The V end was cut by 9 bases, the J end by 4 bases, with 9 bases between. The CDR3 extends over 12 amino acids. The DNA for the CDR3 is TGTGCCAGTCCCAGTGGCACCGGGGAGCTGTTTTTT. Protein product: CASPSGTGELFF.

This clonotype was found a few times. The chain combines TRBV20-1 with TRBJ1-2; the match to TRBD1 covers 7 bases. The V and J ends lost 0 bases and 8 bases, in that order; junction bases with no gene match: 12. The CDR3 has 15 amino acids. Per germline, CDR1 DFQATT and CDR2 SNEGSKA (reference sequence). CDR3 in amino acids: CSARDTARQGKGYTF. The CDR3 nucleotides are TGCAGTGCTAGAGATACCGCGAGACAGGGAAAAGGCTACACCTTC.

This clonotype was seen at least ten times. The chain carries TRBV7-9 and TRBJ1-2; tentative D call: TRBD1 (6 bases). Trimming left V 5 bases short and J 1 base short, with 11 bases between. This CDR3 region has 14 residues. Germline V gene sequence: CDR1 SEHNR, CDR2 FQNEAQ (reference sequence). The CDR3 here is CASSPGQNNYGYTF. CDR3 in DNA: TGTGCCAGCAGCCCAGGACAGAATAACTATGGCTACACCTTC.

The chain carries TRBV20-1 and TRBJ2-7; TRBD2 matches at 8 bases. The CDR3 is made up of 14 amino acids. The germline gives CDR1 DFQATT, CDR2 SNEGSKA (reference sequence). V was pared by 5 bases and J by 2 bases, with 8 bases of the junction left unmatched. In nucleotides, the CDR3 is TGCAGTGCTTCCTTGGCGGGGGGCCCCTACGAGCAGTACTTC. It codes for CSASLAGGPYEQYF.

The chain joins TRBV4-3 to TRBJ1-5; D uncertain. The CDR3 covers 13 residues. Germline V lookup: CDR1 LGHNA, CDR2 YSLEER. V was pared by 2 bases and J by 4 bases, with 6 bases between. The CDR3 DNA follows: TGCGCCAGCAGCCAACAGGCTAATCAGCCCCAGCATTTT. The encoded protein is CASSQQANQPQHF.

On this clonotype itself: Mismatch with germline at one junction end may stem from a read error. The chain carries TRBV10-3 and TRBJ2-2, with no clear D. This CDR3 is 15 amino acids long. From germline, CDR1 is ENHRY and CDR2 SYGVKD. For the CDR3, the DNA is TGTGCCTTCAGTGGTGCAGAACCGAACACCGGGGAGCTGTTTTTT. This translates into CAFSGAEPNTGELFF.

DNA for the CDR3: TGTGCCAGCAGTGAAGGCAGCGGGGGGGCCTTTCATGAGCAGTTCTTC. Encoded protein: CASSEGSGGAFHEQFF. This chain uses TRBV6-1 with TRBJ2-1; 10 nucleotides agree with TRBD2. CDR1 MNHNS and CDR2 SASEGT come from the germline V gene. There are 16 residues in the CDR3. J was trimmed by 8 bases and V by 1 base; bases with no gene match: 8.

This clonotype was seen ten or more times. The chain recombines TRBV3-1 with TRBJ1-2, with 8 bases aligning to TRBD1. CDR1 and CDR2 (germline): LGHDT, YNNKEL (reference sequence). Losses at the gene ends were 0 bases for V and 8 bases for J; bases not matched to a gene: 11. CDR3 length equals 16 residues. The CDR3 DNA follows: TGTGCCAGCAGCCAAGAGTGGACAGGGAATCATGCCGGCTACACCTTC. It yields the protein CASSQEWTGNHAGYTF.

This clonotype has just a few counts. The chain has TRBV28 and TRBJ1-6; possibly TRBD1 for D (5 bases). CDR3 length: 13 residues. V was clipped by 5 bases and J by 9 bases, with 11 bases between them. Per the germline V gene, CDR1 is MDHEN and CDR2 is SYDVKM. CDR3 protein: CASSTQGFSPLHF. For the CDR3, the DNA is TGTGCCAGCAGTACTCAGGGCTTTTCACCCCTCCACTTT.

The chain employs TRBV7-3 and TRBJ2-3; possible D gene TRBD2, 5 bases. Per the germline V gene, CDR1 is SGHTA and CDR2 is FQGTGA. The CDR3 sequence is 15 residues long. Trimming cost V 5 bases and J 0 bases, with 12 bases left between them. In nucleotides, the CDR3 is TGTGCCAGCAGCATGGACTCTCCTAGCACAGATACGCAGTATTTT. It yields the protein CASSMDSPSTDTQYF.

This clonotype was found many times. The chain has TRBV6-2 or TRBV6-3 and TRBJ1-5; possible D gene TRBD1, 5 bases. V gave up 10 bases and J gave up 3 bases, with 10 bases separating them. This CDR3 is built from 12 residues. Germline lookup yields CDR1 MNHEY and CDR2 SVGEGT. The CDR3 sequence: CATRDPNQPQHF. CDR3 coding DNA: TGTGCCACCAGGGACCCCAATCAGCCCCAGCATTTT.

In the case of this clonotype: Sequence at one end of the junction differs from germline and may be a read error. The chain carries TRBV5-4 and TRBJ2-7; D assignment may be TRBD1 or TRBD2 (5 bases each). Germline assignment: CDR1 SGHNT and CDR2 YYREEE (reference sequence). The CDR3 spans 15 residues. CDR3 loop: CASSSDPGTVYEQHF. CDR3 DNA: TGTGCCAGCAGCTCCGACCCCGGGACGGTCTACGAGCAGCACTTC.

There are many counts of this clonotype. The chain has TRBV7-2 and TRBJ2-2, with 8 bases fitting TRBD1. The germline V gene encodes CDR1 SGHTA and CDR2 FQGNSA. V was clipped by 5 bases and J by 4 bases; unmatched bases: 9. There are 16 residues in the CDR3. The CDR3 here is CASSPGQGLGTGELFF. CDR3 DNA sequence: TGTGCCAGCAGCCCAGGACAGGGCCTGGGCACCGGGGAGCTGTTTTTT.

This clonotype showed up just once. J is TRBJ1-5 and V is TRBV28; the D gene is possibly TRBD1 (6 bases). This CDR3 spans 15 amino acids. V shed 8 bases and J shed 3 bases, with 17 bases lying between them. Germline V gene sequence: CDR1 MDHEN, CDR2 SYDVKM. The CDR3 reads CASLRRDTLNQPQHF. CDR3 in DNA: TGTGCCAGCCTCCGCCGGGACACCCTCAATCAGCCCCAGCATTTT. The complete variable domain, with remaining parts taken from reference TRBV28 and TRBJ1-5, reads DVKVTQSSRYLVKRTGEKVFLECVQDMDHENMFWYRQDPGLGLRLIYFSYDVKMKEKGDIPEGYSVSREKKERFSLILESASTNQTSMYLCASLRRDTLNQPQHFGDGTRLSIL.

This clonotype has just one count. The chain carries TRBV3-1 and TRBJ2-5; D might be TRBD1 (6 bases). The CDR3 has 14 amino acids. Germline loops: CDR1 LGHDT, CDR2 YNNKEL (reference sequence). Trimming removed 2 bases at V and 2 bases at J, with 9 bases between. The CDR3 loop is CASSQRGMQETQYF. The CDR3 bases are TGTGCCAGCAGCCAAAGGGGGATGCAAGAGACCCAGTACTTC.

This clonotype was recorded many times. The V call is TRBV27, the J call TRBJ2-2, with D perhaps matching TRBD1 (6 bases). Germline V CDR1 and CDR2: MNHEY, SMNVEV (reference sequence). V was pared by 2 bases and J by 6 bases, with 13 bases between. CDR3 size: 15 residues. The chain's CDR3 is CASSLLAGVSGELFF. The CDR3 DNA follows: TGTGCCAGCAGTTTACTAGCAGGGGTGTCCGGGGAGCTGTTTTTT.

This clonotype has more than one count but fewer than ten. This chain joins TRBV11-1 and TRBJ2-3, with 7 bases lining up with TRBD2. The CDR3 has 15 residues. V lost 3 bases to trimming and J lost 2 bases; unmatched junction nucleotides: 5. Germline-derived CDR1 and CDR2 are SGHAT and FQDESV (reference sequence). The CDR3 DNA is TGTGCCAGCAGCTTGAGGACTAGTGTCACAGATACGCAGTATTTT. This codes for CASSLRTSVTDTQYF. The full variable domain, rest sourced from reference TRBV11-1 and TRBJ2-3, is EAEVAQSPRYKITEKSQAVAFWCDPISGHATLYWYRQILGQGPELLVQFQDESVVDDSQLPKDRFSAERLKGVDSTLKIQPAELGDSAMYLCASSLRTSVTDTQYFGPGTRLTVL.

This clonotype was picked up many times. The rearrangement links TRBV5-4 to TRBJ2-2, with TRBD1 matching 10 bases. The CDR3 runs 17 residues. V was pared by 4 bases and J by 0 bases, with 6 bases of the junction left unmatched. Germline lookup yields CDR1 SGHNT and CDR2 YYREEE (reference sequence). This chain's CDR3 is CASSQGTGATNTGELFF. The DNA for the CDR3 is TGTGCCAGCAGCCAAGGGACAGGGGCCACGAACACCGGGGAGCTGTTTTTT.

The J gene is TRBJ2-3, the V gene TRBV5-5; 8 positions match TRBD2. J was trimmed by 7 bases and V by 7 bases; bases with no gene match: 14. Germline lookup yields CDR1 SGHKS and CDR2 YYEKEE (reference sequence). This CDR3 is 15 amino acids long. The CDR3 DNA is TGTGCCAGCGTCAGCCCAGCGGGGGCCCGAAATACGCAGTATTTT. It yields the protein CASVSPAGARNTQYF.

The gene calls are TRBV29-1 and TRBJ2-1; no clear D gene. The V gene lost 2 bases and the J gene lost 4 bases, with 3 bases spanning the gap. The germline V gene has CDR1 SQVTM and CDR2 ANQGSEA. This CDR3 has 11 amino acids. In DNA, the CDR3 is TGCAGCGTTGAAACTTACAATGAGCAGTTCTTC. Protein sequence: CSVETYNEQFF.

This clonotype came up a few times. This chain uses TRBV12-3 or TRBV12-4 with TRBJ2-1, with TRBD2 matching over 11 bases. Trimming took 5 bases from V and 5 from J; bases not matched to a gene: 8. The CDR3 runs to 16 residues. CDR3 loop: CASSPMTSGDNNEQFF. The CDR3 region has the DNA TGTGCCAGCAGTCCAATGACTAGCGGGGATAACAATGAGCAGTTCTTC.

The chain has TRBV7-2 and TRBJ1-3, with unresolved D. This CDR3 spans 14 amino acids. Germline CDR1 is SGHTA and CDR2 is FQGNSA. The germline V and J ends were trimmed by 5 bases and 4 bases, with 12 bases remaining between them. CDR3 nucleotides: TGTGCCAGCAGCCAAAGTTGGGGAGGAAACACCATATATTTT. It yields the protein CASSQSWGGNTIYF.

The chain uses TRBV4-3 and TRBJ2-7; either TRBD1 or TRBD2 may fit D (5 bases each). The CDR3 is made up of 16 amino acids. Per germline, CDR1 LGHNA and CDR2 YSLEER. The V end lost 3 bases, the J end lost 2 bases, and 17 bases lay between the germline ends. The CDR3 region has the DNA TGCGCCAGCAGCCAGGGCCTCGGGACCGTCGCCTACGAGCAGTACTTC. Protein sequence: CASSQGLGTVAYEQYF.

The gene calls are TRBV9 and TRBJ2-7; weak D call: TRBD2 (5 bases). CDR1 SGDLS and CDR2 YYNGEE come from the germline V gene. The CDR3 extends over 14 amino acids. Trimming took 1 base from V and 2 from J, leaving 10 bases between them. CDR3 residues: CASSVRDGAYEQYF. For the CDR3, the DNA is TGTGCCAGCAGCGTAAGAGACGGGGCCTACGAGCAGTACTTC.

This clonotype was counted between two and nine times. This chain links TRBV3-1 with TRBJ2-5; D remains ambiguous. V lost 7 bases, J lost 0 bases, and 3 bases lay in between. Germline V lookup: CDR1 LGHDT, CDR2 YNNKEL (reference sequence). The CDR3 totals 11 residues. CDR3 loop: CASKHQETQYF. The CDR3 bases are TGTGCCAGCAAACACCAAGAGACCCAGTACTTC.

This clonotype was seen many times. V is TRBV11-3 and J is TRBJ1-1; D uncertain. The V gene's germline CDR1 is SGHNT and CDR2 YENEEA. The ends were cut back, 0 bases at V and 1 base at J, with 3 bases in the middle. This CDR3 has 13 residues. This CDR3 is CASSLDRNTEAFF. The CDR3 DNA follows: TGTGCCAGCAGCTTAGACAGGAACACTGAAGCTTTCTTT.

This clonotype was recorded a few times. The rearrangement uses TRBV6-2 or TRBV6-3 and TRBJ2-3; either TRBD1 or TRBD2 may supply D (5 bases each). Germline V gives CDR1 MNHEY, CDR2 SVGEGT. This CDR3 has 18 residues. V was pared by 2 bases and J by 6 bases, with 24 bases between. Here the CDR3 reads CASSYIRGQTGLLDTQYF. DNA for the CDR3: TGTGCCAGCAGTTACATTAGAGGACAAACAGGACTCCTCGATACGCAGTATTTT.

This clonotype was detected only a few times. The rearrangement links TRBV29-1 to TRBJ2-1; 7 bases agree with TRBD1. Germline lookup yields CDR1 SQVTM and CDR2 ANQGSEA. Trimming took 6 bases from V and 6 from J; bases not matched to a gene: 8. The CDR3 consists of 13 residues. CDR3 DNA: TGCAGCGTCGACGACGGGACAGTCAATGAGCAGTTCTTC. Translation: CSVDDGTVNEQFF.